This T cell receptor beta chain was captured by sequencing in a study of CD8 T cells in ankylosing spondylitis. Using its own MiXCR run on the 5' RACE reads, TCRdb lists one record per CDR3 protein. The sample consists of about 130,000 distinct CDR3 sequences, roughly 13% of them appearing once. Sample: blood, either unsorted or a sorted T cell fraction (not recorded which). The clonotype originates from a female donor with ankylosing spondylitis or in good health (not recorded which).

This CDR3 reads CASSLSTGYGTGGYEQYF. As DNA, the CDR3 is TGTGCCAGCAGCTTATCAACCGGGTATGGGACAGGGGGCTACGAGCAGTACTTC. J is TRBJ2-7 and V is TRBV5-5, with 11 bases identical to TRBD1. The CDR3 has 18 residues. Unmatched junction bases numbered 13, after V lost 2 bases and J lost 3 bases. Germline lookup yields CDR1 SGHKS and CDR2 YYEKEE (reference sequence).